This TCR beta chain is drawn from a study of blood T cell repertoires in COVID-19. Across the study: COVID-19 samples collected from the United States, Italy and Spain covered acute and convalescent phases.

Assay used: immunoSEQ multiplex PCR; TCRdb lists only in-frame clones, some missing. Among hundreds of thousands of clones listed, around 85% were seen once. The V gene's germline CDR1 is GTSNPN and CDR2 SVGIG (reference sequence). The CDR3 is 14 residues long. After removal of 2 bases from V and 3 bases from J, the junction contained 5 bases not matched to a gene. Enrollees, 18 to 89 years old, lived in some 24 US areas. The sample was PBMCs or T cells enriched from blood (not recorded which). This rearrangement joins TRBV30 to TRBJ1-1; 8 nucleotides align to TRBD1. The receptor was derived from a woman between 45 and 65 years old with acute COVID-19. The CDR3 sequence: CAWSPGQGDTEAFF. CDR3 nucleotides: TGTGCCTGGAGTCCAGGACAGGGTGACACTGAAGCTTTCTTT.